These 3 T cell receptor beta chains originate from one sample sequenced in a study of cytomegalovirus exposure and HLA in healthy donors. Primers: 60 Vbeta forward and 13 Jbeta reverse. The data were produced by immunoSEQ multiplex PCR, yet TCRdb's version contains in-frame clones alone and is incomplete. Altogether around 140,000 clones are present, around three quarters being singletons, with the ten largest covering over 2%. The specimen sequenced was PBMCs. These receptors all come from a woman aged 18-29 years in good health and CMV-seropositive.

In this sample, this clone turned up once. As DNA, the CDR3 is TGTGCCAGTAGCACCGGGACTGCGAACACCGGGGAGCTGTTTTTT. Amino acid sequence: CASSTGTANTGELFF. The chain joins TRBV19 to TRBJ2-2; possible D gene TRBD2, 6 bases. V lost 6 bases and J 0 bases, leaving 11 bases between the germline ends. This CDR3 region has 15 residues. From germline, CDR1 is LNHDA and CDR2 SQIVND (reference sequence). Together with reference TRBV19 and TRBJ2-2, the CDR3 gives the full variable domain: DGGITQSPKYLFRKEGQNVTLSCEQNLNHDAMYWYRQDPGQGLRLIYYSQIVNDFQKGDIAEGYSVSREKKESFPLTVTSAQKNPTAFYLCASSTGTANTGELFFGEGSRLTVL.

The chain couples TRBV28 to TRBJ1-5; 8 bases align to TRBD1. With 7 bases clipped from V and 0 bases from J, the junction kept 5 bases outside the gene matches. This CDR3 is built from 15 residues. The germline V gene has CDR1 MDHEN and CDR2 SYDVKM. The CDR3 sequence: CASIGTGYSNQPQHF. DNA of the CDR3: TGTGCCAGCATCGGGACAGGTTATAGCAATCAGCCCCAGCATTTT.

This clone was observed a handful of times. The V and J genes are TRBV7-8 and TRBJ2-7; D is ambiguous. V lost 1 base, J lost 5 bases, and 9 bases lay in between. From germline, CDR1 is SGHVS and CDR2 FQNEAQ. CDR3 length: 13 amino acids. This CDR3 is CASSLVYGDEQYF. In nucleotides, the CDR3 is TGTGCCAGCAGCTTAGTATATGGAGACGAGCAGTACTTC. Based on the CDR3 plus reference TRBV7-8 and TRBJ2-7, the full variable domain is GAGVSQSPRYKVAKRGQDVALRCDPISGHVSLFWYQQALGQGPEFLTYFQNEAQLDKSGLPSDRFFAERPEGSVSTLKIQRTQQEDSAVYLCASSLVYGDEQYFGPGTRLTVT.